The TCR beta chain under discussion was sequenced for a study of cytomegalovirus exposure and HLA in healthy donors. Primers for the PCR totalled 60 Vbeta and 13 Jbeta. The method was immunoSEQ multiplex PCR; TCRdb's version includes in-frame clones alone and lacks a portion of them. This table has about 120,000 clones, around 77% appearing once. Notes on this clone: Antigen specificity is unknown.

Regarding the study as a whole: In a later analysis, a missense DCLRE1C variant was linked to TCR beta V- and J-gene trimming. In a later analysis, specific HLA alleles were associated with some 16,000 TCR beta sequences at a 0.05 false discovery rate.

This clonotype was sampled from a woman in her twenties or thirties in good health and CMV-seropositive. Sequenced input: PBMCs.

CDR3 sequence: CASSAFKDTNTEAFF. For the CDR3, the DNA is TGTGCCAGCAGCGCCTTTAAGGACACGAACACTGAAGCTTTCTTT. The chain has TRBV9 and TRBJ1-1; tentative D call: TRBD1 (5 bases). There are 15 residues in the CDR3. The V end lost 3 bases, the J end lost 1 base, and 13 bases lay between the germline ends. Germline V gene data show CDR1 as SGDLS and CDR2 as YYNGEE.